The clone carrying this T cell receptor (beta chain) was found a few times. This table comes from immunoSEQ multiplex PCR, and its TCRdb copy is limited to in-frame clones, with some not included. The table has under 250,000 clones, about 80% seen once. These data originate in a study of blood T cell repertoires in COVID-19. On the study more broadly: The United States, Italy and Spain were the sources of the acute and convalescent COVID-19 samples.

This CDR3 spans 14 amino acids. Unmatched junction bases numbered 8, after V lost 4 bases and J lost 5 bases. Germline CDR1 reads SGHRS; CDR2 reads YFSETQ. The clonotype comes from a man older than 75 with acute or convalescent COVID-19. The chain joins TRBV5-1 to TRBJ1-1; 7 bases map to TRBD1. Sample: peripheral blood. CDR3 sequence reads: CASSQTGHGTEAFF. The DNA for the CDR3 is TGCGCCAGCAGCCAGACAGGGCACGGGACTGAAGCTTTCTTT.